The T cell receptor beta chain described here comes from a study of T cell responses to AZD1222 COVID-19 vaccine (dated by TCRdb to 2020 to 2023). Background for the entire study: Because spike-specific TCR depth and breadth did not differ between the two schedules, AZD1222 recipients who got a second dose at roughly 4 weeks were pooled with those who got a second dose at roughly 12 weeks. Trial participants were enrolled by age into 18-55, 56-69 and 70-plus year subgroups, with approximately 160, 26 and 62 TCR-sequenced participants respectively. TCR sequencing covered fewer than 250 trial participants: 200 to 220 given two doses of AZD1222 and approximately 25 given two doses of MenACWY control vaccine.

There are 13 amino acids in the CDR3, from cysteine to phenylalanine inclusive. The read is trimmed to its CDR3 DNA, 39 bases read in frame from base 1. V was cut back by 4 bases and J by 4 bases, leaving a gap of 11 bases between them. For CDR1 and CDR2, the germline V gene (reference sequence) lists LNHDA and SQIVND. The sample's time point label is to be understood as: baseline before first vaccination. Vaccinee samples were obtained from the UK trials COV001 and COV002, which included a single-blind randomized controlled phase 2/3 trial of AZD1222 (ChAdOx1 nCoV-19) in healthy adults. For TCRbeta chain sequencing, PBMC samples were collected from trial participants at day 0 and at day 28 after the second dose. The CDR3 regions of human TCRbeta chains were analyzed by immunosequencing. The authors' analysis ran thus. Repertoire TCRs were matched against a reference library of SARS-CoV-2-specific TCRs generated with the MIRA antigen-specificity platform. Breadth was defined as the fraction of unique TCRs that were SARS-CoV-2-associated, and depth was defined as the fraction of total T cells that were SARS-CoV-2-associated. Using the MIRA data, every spike-specific TCR was mapped to the spike region that the TCR reacted to and assigned to either a CD4 or a CD8 class. Log10-transformed breadth and depth values were compared by one-way ANOVA with Sidak's multiple comparisons tests. This is the immuneACCESS table as TCRdb keeps it, with only in-frame sequences that have V and J called. A part of the clones is gone; compared with another copy, unresolved V genes explain less than half, and the rest is unexplained. V and J calls and clone size are those listed in that table; D and trimming were worked out from the DNA. Counted in this sample were more than 100,000 clones; around nine tenths of them appeared once. Jointly, the top ten make up 3.5% to 4.5% of the sample.

On the study overall, not on this receptor specifically: Reportedly, almost half of the unique spike-specific TCRs recognized epitopes lying outside the regions that are mutated in the B.1.351 and B.1.1.7 variants. The whole spike protein was spanned by vaccine-associated CD4 TCRs, and dominant responses were seen in regions 160-218 and 743-854. Most participants were white British and females outnumbered males, and the authors suggested that clonal diversity may have been underestimated. Only a handful of AZD1222 recipients were SARS-CoV-2 seropositive at baseline, limiting conclusions about previously exposed vaccinees. The 56-69-year group was small, and its depth increase did not reach significance, likely because of low power. Spike-specific TCR breadth and depth rose significantly after two AZD1222 doses compared with day 0 and with MenACWY recipients. Because no day 14 peak-response samples were available, repertoires were characterized only after the peak T cell response.

Of note for this clone: Its antigen is still unknown. Base qualities are not provided; no much larger clone lies one nucleotide away.

The source of this sequence is an adult in good health. The chain is made from TRBV19 and TRBJ2-7; the D call could be TRBD1 or TRBD2, with each sharing 6 bases. The source material was peripheral blood, sampled on day 0 of AZD1222 vaccination. The CDR3 amino acid sequence is: CASSTGEVYEQYF. The DNA sequence is TGTGCCAGTAGTACAGGGGAGGTTTACGAGCAGTACTTC. With all but the CDR3 taken from the reference TRBV19 and TRBJ2-7 genes, the full variable domain is: DGGITQSPKYLFRKEGQNVTLSCEQNLNHDAMYWYRQDPGQGLRLIYYSQIVNDFQKGDIAEGYSVSREKKESFPLTVTSAQKNPTAFYLCASSTGEVYEQYFGPGTRLTVT.